The 22 T cell receptor beta chains reported below all come from one sample, sequenced in a study of blood T cells in healthy people across ages. Alongside a J-beta primer mix, a sample-barcoded 5' primer served in a second PCR lasting about 6 to 11 cycles. TCRdb ran MiXCR on the 5' RACE reads and lists one entry per CDR3 protein. The table has more than 700,000 distinct CDR3 sequences, about 53% seen once. The sequencing input was blood. These receptors originate from a man of 80 years or more in good health.

The chain combines TRBV28 with TRBJ2-1; TRBD1 agrees at 9 bases. Germline values: CDR1 MDHEN, CDR2 SYDVKM. J was trimmed by 6 bases and V by 4 bases; bases with no gene match: 7. The CDR3 consists of 15 residues. CDR3 region: CASSWGTGLRNEQFF. As DNA, the CDR3 is TGTGCCAGCAGTTGGGGGACAGGGTTACGCAATGAGCAGTTCTTC.

The chain recombines TRBV20-1 with TRBJ2-3, with D maybe TRBD2 (6 bases). With 0 bases removed from V and 14 bases from J, the gap between germline ends came to 24 bases. The CDR3 sequence is 15 residues long. The germline CDR1 and CDR2 sequences are DFQATT and SNEGSKA (reference sequence). CDR3: CSARDFKGPGRYAYF. CDR3 nucleotides: TGCAGTGCTAGAGATTTTAAGGGCCCCGGGAGATACGCGTATTTT.

The rearrangement uses TRBV3-1 and TRBJ1-2; possibly TRBD1 for D (6 bases). The CDR3 runs to 17 residues. Germline CDR1 is LGHDT and CDR2 is YNNKEL (reference sequence). V was clipped by 4 bases and J by 0 bases, with 18 bases between them. The CDR3 DNA reads as TGTGCCAGCAGCCTCGGGGTGGGCACAGGGCCTAACTATGGCTACACCTTC. Translation: CASSLGVGTGPNYGYTF. Full variable domain (remainder filled in from reference TRBV3-1 and TRBJ1-2): DTAVSQTPKYLVTQMGNDKSIKCEQNLGHDTMYWYKQDSKKFLKIMFSYNNKELIINETVPNRFSPKSPDKAHLNLHINSLELGDSAVYFCASSLGVGTGPNYGYTFGSGTRLTVV.

The chain employs TRBV27 and TRBJ1-6; D not resolved. This CDR3 comprises 13 residues. Germline CDR1 MNHEY, CDR2 SMNVEV (reference sequence). Trimming cost V 6 bases and J 18 bases, with 21 bases left between them. CDR3 sequence: CASSPLGAKAPHF. CDR3 in DNA: TGTGCCAGCAGCCCCCTGGGAGCCAAGGCCCCCCACTTT.

The rearrangement joins TRBV6-1 to TRBJ2-7; 7 bases fit TRBD2. The V and J ends lost 4 bases and 6 bases, in that order; junction bases with no gene match: 12. This CDR3 comprises 15 residues. The germline CDR1 and CDR2 sequences are MNHNS and SASEGT. CDR3 DNA: TGTGCCAGCAGTGTACTAGCGACTACGGTGAGCGAGCAGTACTTC. Translating it yields CASSVLATTVSEQYF.

The chain has TRBV29-1 and TRBJ2-1, with 8 positions matching TRBD2. V was pared by 7 bases and J by 7 bases, with 12 bases of the junction left unmatched. Per the germline V gene, CDR1 is SQVTM and CDR2 is ANQGSEA. The length of the CDR3 is 14 residues. DNA for the CDR3: TGCAGCGCTGAGAAGCGCGGGAGGAGGAATGAGCAGTTCTTC. This gives the protein CSAEKRGRRNEQFF.

The chain is built from TRBV29-1 and TRBJ2-3; D not resolved. Trimming shortened V by 8 bases and J by 5 bases, and 8 bases separated the two germline ends. Germline CDR1 SQVTM, CDR2 ANQGSEA. This CDR3 is 10 amino acids long. Written as DNA, the CDR3 is TGCAGCACCGGGCTAGATACGCAGTATTTT. This translates into CSTGLDTQYF.

A few counts support this clonotype. V and J are TRBV20-1 and TRBJ2-4; 10 bases match TRBD2. The last part of the DNA fits TRBJ2-7 better; the J call may be wrong. Germline CDR1 and CDR2: DFQATT and SNEGSKA (reference sequence). CDR3 length: 15 amino acids. The CDR3 here is CSARAVSGRAPEQYF. As DNA, the CDR3 is TGCAGTGCTAGAGCCGTAAGCGGGAGGGCCCCCGAGCAGTACTTC.

The rearrangement links TRBV12-3 or TRBV12-4 to TRBJ2-5, with no clear D. The J call could be wrong; TRBJ2-7 is a better fit for the DNA end. The CDR3 totals 14 residues. The chain's CDR3 is CASSGYRVAYEQYF. The CDR3 DNA reads as TGTGCCAGCAGTGGGTACCGCGTAGCCTACGAGCAGTACTTC.

J is TRBJ2-5 and V is TRBV5-8; either TRBD1 or TRBD2 may supply D (5 bases each). Germline V gene lookup returns CDR1 SGHTS and CDR2 YDEGEE. The CDR3 length is 13 residues. V lost 2 bases to trimming and J lost 7 bases, with 12 bases between them. The DNA for the CDR3 is TGTGCCAGCAGCTTTGTGGGGGTGCGGACCCAGTACTTC. Protein product: CASSFVGVRTQYF.

Only one count was recorded for this clonotype. CDR3 in amino acids: CSAWSGTGELFF. CDR3 DNA sequence: TGCAGTGCCTGGTCAGGGACCGGGGAGCTGTTTTTT. J is TRBJ2-2 and V is TRBV20-1; tentatively, D is TRBD1 (5 bases). CDR1 is DFQATT and CDR2 is SNEGSKA in the germline V gene (reference sequence). Trimming removed 6 bases from V and 5 bases from J, with 10 bases in between. There are 12 residues in the CDR3.

This sequence joins TRBV29-1 and TRBJ1-4; 7 bases are shared with TRBD1. V dropped 5 bases and J dropped 1; count of bases not matched to a gene: 13. Germline values: CDR1 SQVTM, CDR2 ANQGSEA. The CDR3 extends over 17 amino acids. DNA of the CDR3: TGCAGCGTTCAGGGGGGTGGCGGATATAGAACTAATGAAAAACTGTTTTTT. This encodes CSVQGGGGYRTNEKLFF.

This clonotype was observed a few times. V is TRBV6-5 and J is TRBJ2-7; D is possibly TRBD2 (6 bases). This CDR3 comprises 14 residues. Germline V gene data show CDR1 as MNHEY and CDR2 as SVGAGI. V dropped 6 bases and J dropped 5 bases, with 17 bases sitting between them. The CDR3 DNA reads as TGTGCCAGCAGACCCCCCGGGGCGGGACACGAGCAGTACTTC. Residues: CASRPPGAGHEQYF.

In this sample, this clonotype turned up a few times. The genes are TRBV6-2 or TRBV6-3 and TRBJ2-7; 14 bases are a match to TRBD2. The CDR3 extends over 16 amino acids. CDR1 MNHEY and CDR2 SVGEGT come from the germline V gene. The J segment lost 1 base and the V segment lost 5 bases, leaving 4 bases of the junction unmatched. The CDR3 coding sequence is TGTGCCAGCAGTCCTAGGACTAGCGGGAGGTCCTACGAGCAGTACTTC. It translates to CASSPRTSGRSYEQYF.

This rearrangement joins TRBV6-1 to TRBJ2-5; TRBD1 matches at 7 bases. The CDR3 contains 15 residues. Germline CDR1 MNHNS, CDR2 SASEGT. With 4 bases clipped from V and 3 bases from J, the junction kept 8 bases outside the gene matches. The CDR3 spells CASSALTGREETQYF. CDR3 in DNA: TGTGCCAGCAGTGCCTTGACAGGGAGAGAAGAGACCCAGTACTTC.

This clonotype was recorded at least ten times. For the CDR3, the DNA is TGTGCCAGCAGTTACTCCGCTAGCGGGAGCGGTTCGTACTTC. Amino acid sequence: CASSYSASGSGSYF. This chain connects TRBV6-2 or TRBV6-3 to TRBJ2-7; TRBD2 matches 10 bases. This CDR3 contains 14 residues. Germline CDR1 is MNHEY and CDR2 is SVGEGT. V dropped 0 bases and J dropped 12; count of bases not matched to a gene: 8.

CDR3 in DNA: TGCGCCAGCAGCACTACAGGGGGGCAGCAGCCCCAGCATTTT. Its translation: CASSTTGGQQPQHF. V gene TRBV5-1 combines with J gene TRBJ1-5; 8 bases are a match to TRBD1. Looked up from germline, CDR1 is SGHRS and CDR2 is YFSETQ. The CDR3 runs to 14 residues. V lost 4 bases and J lost 7; bases outside the gene matches: 7.

This clonotype was seen a single time. The genes are TRBV7-6 and TRBJ1-1, with D perhaps TRBD1 (6 bases). The CDR3 extends over 15 amino acids. V shed 6 bases and J shed 5 bases, with 19 bases lying between them. Looked up from germline, CDR1 is SGHVS and CDR2 is FNYEAQ. The CDR3 protein is CASSFTGLDGTEAFF. The DNA of the CDR3 is TGTGCCAGCAGTTTTACAGGGCTAGATGGGACTGAAGCTTTCTTT.

This sequence joins TRBV6-1 and TRBJ1-2; D remains ambiguous. The V end was cut by 3 bases, the J end by 7 bases, with 9 bases between. Germline loops: CDR1 MNHNS, CDR2 SASEGT. The CDR3 is made up of 12 amino acids. The CDR3 loop reads CASSDSLGGYTF. For the CDR3, the DNA is TGTGCCAGCAGTGACAGCCTGGGTGGCTACACCTTC.

The V and J genes are TRBV20-1 and TRBJ2-7, with 9 bases identical to TRBD1. The CDR3 has 11 amino acids. V lost 6 bases, J lost 10 bases, and 7 bases stayed unmatched. Germline-derived CDR1 and CDR2 are DFQATT and SNEGSKA (reference sequence). The CDR3 here is CSAGGQGPQYF. Written as DNA, the CDR3 is TGCAGTGCAGGGGGACAGGGCCCCCAGTACTTC.

This clonotype was detected once. This rearrangement joins TRBV2 to TRBJ1-2; TRBD1 matches at 7 bases. Germline V gene data show CDR1 as SNHLY and CDR2 as FYNNEI. CDR3 length equals 13 residues. After removal of 4 bases from V and 5 bases from J, the junction contained 4 bases not matched to a gene. CDR3 amino acids: CASSAGTAYGYTF. The CDR3 nucleotides read TGTGCCAGCAGTGCCGGGACAGCTTATGGCTACACCTTC.

The chain couples TRBV28 to TRBJ2-4; D not resolved. The better agreement between TRBJ2-7 and the DNA end casts doubt on the J call. Germline V gene lookup returns CDR1 MDHEN and CDR2 SYDVKM. The CDR3 totals 13 residues. The CDR3 DNA reads TGTGCCAGCACCCGCTCTGTTACCTACGAGCAGTACTTC. Translation: CASTRSVTYEQYF.